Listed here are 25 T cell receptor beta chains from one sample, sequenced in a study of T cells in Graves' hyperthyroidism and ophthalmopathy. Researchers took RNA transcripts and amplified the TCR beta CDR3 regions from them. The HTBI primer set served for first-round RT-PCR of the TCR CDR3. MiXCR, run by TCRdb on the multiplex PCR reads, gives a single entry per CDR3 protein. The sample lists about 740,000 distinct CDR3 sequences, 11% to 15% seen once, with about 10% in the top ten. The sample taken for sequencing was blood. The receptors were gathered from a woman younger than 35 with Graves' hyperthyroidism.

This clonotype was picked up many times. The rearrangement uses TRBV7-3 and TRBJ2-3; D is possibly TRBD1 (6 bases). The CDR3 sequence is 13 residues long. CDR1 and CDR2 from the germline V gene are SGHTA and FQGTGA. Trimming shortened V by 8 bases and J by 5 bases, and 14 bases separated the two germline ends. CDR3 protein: CASCPRDKDTQYF. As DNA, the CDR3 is TGTGCCAGCTGCCCCCGGGACAAAGATACGCAGTATTTT.

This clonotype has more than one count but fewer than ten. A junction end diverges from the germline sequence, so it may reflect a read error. The CDR3 DNA reads as TGTGCCAGCAGTTTGGAACTAGCGGGAGTCTACAATGAGCAGTTCTTC. Protein sequence: CASSLELAGVYNEQFF. The chain couples TRBV5-6 to TRBJ2-1; 11 nucleotides match TRBD2. This CDR3 has 16 residues. The V gene's germline CDR1 is SGHDT and CDR2 YYEEEE.

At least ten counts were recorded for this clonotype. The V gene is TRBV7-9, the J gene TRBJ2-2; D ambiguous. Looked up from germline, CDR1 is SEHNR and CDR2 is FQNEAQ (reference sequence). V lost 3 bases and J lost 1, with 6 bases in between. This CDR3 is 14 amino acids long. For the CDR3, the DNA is TGTGCCAGCAGCTTGACCGAGAACACCGGGGAGCTGTTTTTT. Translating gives CASSLTENTGELFF.

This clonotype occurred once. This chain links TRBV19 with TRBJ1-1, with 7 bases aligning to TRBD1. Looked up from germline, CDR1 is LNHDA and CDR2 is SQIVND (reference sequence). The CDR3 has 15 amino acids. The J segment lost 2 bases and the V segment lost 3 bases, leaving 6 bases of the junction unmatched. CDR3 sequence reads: CASSMWDSSNTEAFF. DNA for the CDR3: TGTGCCAGTAGTATGTGGGACAGCTCTAACACTGAAGCTTTCTTT.

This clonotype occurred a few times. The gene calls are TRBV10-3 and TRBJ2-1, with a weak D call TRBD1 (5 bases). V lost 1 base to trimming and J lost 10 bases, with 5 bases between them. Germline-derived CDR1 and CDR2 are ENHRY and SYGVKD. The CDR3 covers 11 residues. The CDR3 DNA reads TGTGCCATCAGTGAGTGGGGCGAGCAGTTCTTC. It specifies CAISEWGEQFF.

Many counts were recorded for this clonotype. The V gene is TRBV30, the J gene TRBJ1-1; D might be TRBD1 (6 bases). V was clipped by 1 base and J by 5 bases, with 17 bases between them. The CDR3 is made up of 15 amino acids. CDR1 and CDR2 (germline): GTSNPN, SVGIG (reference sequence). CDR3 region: CAWSGGLRGRTEAFF. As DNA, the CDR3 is TGTGCCTGGAGTGGGGGCCTTAGGGGGAGAACTGAAGCTTTCTTT.

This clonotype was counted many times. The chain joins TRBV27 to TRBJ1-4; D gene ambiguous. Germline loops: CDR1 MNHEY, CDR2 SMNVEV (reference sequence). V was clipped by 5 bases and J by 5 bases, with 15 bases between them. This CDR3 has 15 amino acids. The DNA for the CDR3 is TGTGCCAGCAGTCTAACCCCCGGCAGAAATGAAAAACTGTTTTTT. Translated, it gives CASSLTPGRNEKLFF.

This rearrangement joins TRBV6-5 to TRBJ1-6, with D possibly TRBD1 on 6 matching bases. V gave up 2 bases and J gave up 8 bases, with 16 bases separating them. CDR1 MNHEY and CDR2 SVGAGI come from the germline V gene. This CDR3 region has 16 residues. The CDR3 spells CASSYRGSGSDSPLHF. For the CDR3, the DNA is TGTGCCAGCAGTTACAGGGGGAGTGGAAGTGATTCACCCCTCCACTTT.

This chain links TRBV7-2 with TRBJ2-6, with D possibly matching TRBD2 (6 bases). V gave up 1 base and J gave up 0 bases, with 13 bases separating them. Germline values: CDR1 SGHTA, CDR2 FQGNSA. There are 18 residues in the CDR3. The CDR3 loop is CASSLDLAYYSGANVLTF. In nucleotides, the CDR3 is TGTGCCAGCAGCTTAGATCTAGCGTACTACTCTGGGGCCAACGTCCTGACTTTC.

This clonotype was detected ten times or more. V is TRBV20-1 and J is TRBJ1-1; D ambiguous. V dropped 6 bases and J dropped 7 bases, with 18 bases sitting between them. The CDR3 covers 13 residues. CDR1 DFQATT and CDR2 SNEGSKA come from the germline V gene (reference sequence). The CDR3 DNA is TGCAGTGCCACCCCGATAGGCCGGGTTGAAGCTTTCTTT. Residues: CSATPIGRVEAFF.

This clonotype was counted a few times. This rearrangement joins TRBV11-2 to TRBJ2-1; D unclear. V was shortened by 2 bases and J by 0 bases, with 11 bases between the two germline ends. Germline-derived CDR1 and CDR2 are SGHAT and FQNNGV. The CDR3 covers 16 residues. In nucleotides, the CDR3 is TGTGCCAGCAGCTTACGGAGTATCAGCTCCTACAATGAGCAGTTCTTC. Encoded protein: CASSLRSISSYNEQFF.

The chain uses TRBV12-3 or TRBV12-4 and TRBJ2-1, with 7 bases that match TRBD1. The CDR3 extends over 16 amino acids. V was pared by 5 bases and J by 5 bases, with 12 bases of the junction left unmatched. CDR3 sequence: CASSRPTGLLNNEQFF. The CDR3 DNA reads TGTGCCAGCAGTCGCCCGACAGGGTTACTAAACAATGAGCAGTTCTTC.

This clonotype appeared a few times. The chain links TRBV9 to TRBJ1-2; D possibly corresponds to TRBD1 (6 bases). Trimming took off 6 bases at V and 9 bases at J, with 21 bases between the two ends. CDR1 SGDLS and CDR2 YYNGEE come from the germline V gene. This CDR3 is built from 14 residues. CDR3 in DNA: TGTGCCAGCACCGGACAGCAACGAACGGGAAGCTACACCTTC. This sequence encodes CASTGQQRTGSYTF. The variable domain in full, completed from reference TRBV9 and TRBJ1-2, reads DSGVTQTPKHLITATGQRVTLRCSPRSGDLSVYWYQQSLDQGLQFLIQYYNGEERAKGNILERFSAQQFPDLHSELNLSSLELGDSALYFCASTGQQRTGSYTFGSGTRLTVV.

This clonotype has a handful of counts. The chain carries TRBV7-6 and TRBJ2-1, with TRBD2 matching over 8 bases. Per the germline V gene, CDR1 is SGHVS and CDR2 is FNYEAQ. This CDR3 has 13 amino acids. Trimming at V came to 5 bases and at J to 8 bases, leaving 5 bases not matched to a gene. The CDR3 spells CASSLGRAHEQFF. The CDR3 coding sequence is TGTGCCAGCAGCCTCGGGAGGGCCCATGAGCAGTTCTTC.

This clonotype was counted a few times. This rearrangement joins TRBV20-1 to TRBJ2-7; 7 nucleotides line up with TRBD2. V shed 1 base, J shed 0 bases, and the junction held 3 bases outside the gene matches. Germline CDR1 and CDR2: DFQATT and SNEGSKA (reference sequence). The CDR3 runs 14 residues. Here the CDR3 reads CSARGGGDSYEQYF. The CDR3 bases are TGCAGTGCTAGAGGCGGGGGTGACTCCTACGAGCAGTACTTC.

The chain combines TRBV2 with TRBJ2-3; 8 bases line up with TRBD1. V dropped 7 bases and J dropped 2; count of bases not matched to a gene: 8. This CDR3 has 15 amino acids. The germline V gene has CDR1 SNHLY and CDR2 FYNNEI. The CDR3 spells CASTKQGVPTDTQYF. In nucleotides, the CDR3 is TGTGCCAGCACCAAACAGGGGGTCCCCACAGATACGCAGTATTTT.

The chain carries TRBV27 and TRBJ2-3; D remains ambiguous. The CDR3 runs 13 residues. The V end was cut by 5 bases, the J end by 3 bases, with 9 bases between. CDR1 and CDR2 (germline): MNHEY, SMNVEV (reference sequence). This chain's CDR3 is CASSGMRTDTQYF. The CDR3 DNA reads TGTGCCAGCAGTGGGATGAGGACAGATACGCAGTATTTT.

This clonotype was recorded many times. The DNA for the CDR3 is TGTGCCAGCAGTTTCTCGACAGGGTTCTACGAGCAGTACTTC. Translating it yields CASSFSTGFYEQYF. The chain couples TRBV12-3 or TRBV12-4 to TRBJ2-7; 7 nucleotides align to TRBD1. The V gene end was trimmed by 3 bases and the J gene end by 3 bases; junction bases not matched to a gene: 5. The CDR3 length is 14 residues.

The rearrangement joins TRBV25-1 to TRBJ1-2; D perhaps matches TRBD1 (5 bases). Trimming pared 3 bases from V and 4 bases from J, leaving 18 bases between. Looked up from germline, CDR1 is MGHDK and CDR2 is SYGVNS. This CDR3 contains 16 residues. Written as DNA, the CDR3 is TGTGCCAGCAGTGAGCTTAATGGGGGACGGATCTATGGCTACACCTTC. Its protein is CASSELNGGRIYGYTF.

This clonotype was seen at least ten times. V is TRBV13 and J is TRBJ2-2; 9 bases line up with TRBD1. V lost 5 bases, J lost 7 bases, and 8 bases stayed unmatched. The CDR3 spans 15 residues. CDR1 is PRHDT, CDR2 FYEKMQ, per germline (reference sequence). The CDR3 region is CASSPQGAVGGELFF. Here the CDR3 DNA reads TGTGCCAGCAGCCCACAGGGGGCCGTCGGCGGGGAGCTGTTTTTT. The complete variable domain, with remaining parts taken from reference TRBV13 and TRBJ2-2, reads AAGVIQSPRHLIKEKRETATLKCYPIPRHDTVYWYQQGPGQDPQFLISFYEKMQSDKGSIPDRFSAQQFSDYHSELNMSSLELGDSALYFCASSPQGAVGGELFFGEGSRLTVL.

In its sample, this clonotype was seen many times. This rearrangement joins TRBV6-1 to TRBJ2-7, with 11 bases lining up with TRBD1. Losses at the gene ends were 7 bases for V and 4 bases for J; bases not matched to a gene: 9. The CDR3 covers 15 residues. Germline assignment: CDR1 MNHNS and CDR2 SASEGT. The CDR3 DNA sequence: TGTGCCAGCACAATAGGACAGGGGGCGTTGTACGAGCAGTACTTC. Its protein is CASTIGQGALYEQYF.

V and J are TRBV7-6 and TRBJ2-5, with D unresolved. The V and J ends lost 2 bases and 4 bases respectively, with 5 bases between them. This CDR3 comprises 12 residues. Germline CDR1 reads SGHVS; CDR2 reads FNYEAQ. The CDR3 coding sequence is TGTGCCAGCAGCTTACAGTTAGAGACCCAGTACTTC. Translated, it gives CASSLQLETQYF.

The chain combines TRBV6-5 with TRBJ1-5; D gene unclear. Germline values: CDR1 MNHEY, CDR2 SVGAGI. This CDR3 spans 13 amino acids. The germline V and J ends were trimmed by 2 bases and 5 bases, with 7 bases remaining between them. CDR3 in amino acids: CASSYGQDQPQHF. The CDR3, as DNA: TGTGCCAGCAGTTACGGGCAGGATCAGCCCCAGCATTTT.

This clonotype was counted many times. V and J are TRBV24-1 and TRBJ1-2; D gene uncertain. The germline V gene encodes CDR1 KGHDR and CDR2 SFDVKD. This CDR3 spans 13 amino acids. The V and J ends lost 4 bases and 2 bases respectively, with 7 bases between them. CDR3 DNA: TGTGCCACCAGTGACAACCCGAACTATGGCTACACCTTC. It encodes CATSDNPNYGYTF.

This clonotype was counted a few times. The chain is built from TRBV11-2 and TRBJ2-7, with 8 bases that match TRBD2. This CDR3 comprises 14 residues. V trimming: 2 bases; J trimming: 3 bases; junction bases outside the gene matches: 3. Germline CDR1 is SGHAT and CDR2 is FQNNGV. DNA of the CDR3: TGTGCCAGCAGCTTAATGCGGGAGGTCTACGAGCAGTACTTC. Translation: CASSLMREVYEQYF.